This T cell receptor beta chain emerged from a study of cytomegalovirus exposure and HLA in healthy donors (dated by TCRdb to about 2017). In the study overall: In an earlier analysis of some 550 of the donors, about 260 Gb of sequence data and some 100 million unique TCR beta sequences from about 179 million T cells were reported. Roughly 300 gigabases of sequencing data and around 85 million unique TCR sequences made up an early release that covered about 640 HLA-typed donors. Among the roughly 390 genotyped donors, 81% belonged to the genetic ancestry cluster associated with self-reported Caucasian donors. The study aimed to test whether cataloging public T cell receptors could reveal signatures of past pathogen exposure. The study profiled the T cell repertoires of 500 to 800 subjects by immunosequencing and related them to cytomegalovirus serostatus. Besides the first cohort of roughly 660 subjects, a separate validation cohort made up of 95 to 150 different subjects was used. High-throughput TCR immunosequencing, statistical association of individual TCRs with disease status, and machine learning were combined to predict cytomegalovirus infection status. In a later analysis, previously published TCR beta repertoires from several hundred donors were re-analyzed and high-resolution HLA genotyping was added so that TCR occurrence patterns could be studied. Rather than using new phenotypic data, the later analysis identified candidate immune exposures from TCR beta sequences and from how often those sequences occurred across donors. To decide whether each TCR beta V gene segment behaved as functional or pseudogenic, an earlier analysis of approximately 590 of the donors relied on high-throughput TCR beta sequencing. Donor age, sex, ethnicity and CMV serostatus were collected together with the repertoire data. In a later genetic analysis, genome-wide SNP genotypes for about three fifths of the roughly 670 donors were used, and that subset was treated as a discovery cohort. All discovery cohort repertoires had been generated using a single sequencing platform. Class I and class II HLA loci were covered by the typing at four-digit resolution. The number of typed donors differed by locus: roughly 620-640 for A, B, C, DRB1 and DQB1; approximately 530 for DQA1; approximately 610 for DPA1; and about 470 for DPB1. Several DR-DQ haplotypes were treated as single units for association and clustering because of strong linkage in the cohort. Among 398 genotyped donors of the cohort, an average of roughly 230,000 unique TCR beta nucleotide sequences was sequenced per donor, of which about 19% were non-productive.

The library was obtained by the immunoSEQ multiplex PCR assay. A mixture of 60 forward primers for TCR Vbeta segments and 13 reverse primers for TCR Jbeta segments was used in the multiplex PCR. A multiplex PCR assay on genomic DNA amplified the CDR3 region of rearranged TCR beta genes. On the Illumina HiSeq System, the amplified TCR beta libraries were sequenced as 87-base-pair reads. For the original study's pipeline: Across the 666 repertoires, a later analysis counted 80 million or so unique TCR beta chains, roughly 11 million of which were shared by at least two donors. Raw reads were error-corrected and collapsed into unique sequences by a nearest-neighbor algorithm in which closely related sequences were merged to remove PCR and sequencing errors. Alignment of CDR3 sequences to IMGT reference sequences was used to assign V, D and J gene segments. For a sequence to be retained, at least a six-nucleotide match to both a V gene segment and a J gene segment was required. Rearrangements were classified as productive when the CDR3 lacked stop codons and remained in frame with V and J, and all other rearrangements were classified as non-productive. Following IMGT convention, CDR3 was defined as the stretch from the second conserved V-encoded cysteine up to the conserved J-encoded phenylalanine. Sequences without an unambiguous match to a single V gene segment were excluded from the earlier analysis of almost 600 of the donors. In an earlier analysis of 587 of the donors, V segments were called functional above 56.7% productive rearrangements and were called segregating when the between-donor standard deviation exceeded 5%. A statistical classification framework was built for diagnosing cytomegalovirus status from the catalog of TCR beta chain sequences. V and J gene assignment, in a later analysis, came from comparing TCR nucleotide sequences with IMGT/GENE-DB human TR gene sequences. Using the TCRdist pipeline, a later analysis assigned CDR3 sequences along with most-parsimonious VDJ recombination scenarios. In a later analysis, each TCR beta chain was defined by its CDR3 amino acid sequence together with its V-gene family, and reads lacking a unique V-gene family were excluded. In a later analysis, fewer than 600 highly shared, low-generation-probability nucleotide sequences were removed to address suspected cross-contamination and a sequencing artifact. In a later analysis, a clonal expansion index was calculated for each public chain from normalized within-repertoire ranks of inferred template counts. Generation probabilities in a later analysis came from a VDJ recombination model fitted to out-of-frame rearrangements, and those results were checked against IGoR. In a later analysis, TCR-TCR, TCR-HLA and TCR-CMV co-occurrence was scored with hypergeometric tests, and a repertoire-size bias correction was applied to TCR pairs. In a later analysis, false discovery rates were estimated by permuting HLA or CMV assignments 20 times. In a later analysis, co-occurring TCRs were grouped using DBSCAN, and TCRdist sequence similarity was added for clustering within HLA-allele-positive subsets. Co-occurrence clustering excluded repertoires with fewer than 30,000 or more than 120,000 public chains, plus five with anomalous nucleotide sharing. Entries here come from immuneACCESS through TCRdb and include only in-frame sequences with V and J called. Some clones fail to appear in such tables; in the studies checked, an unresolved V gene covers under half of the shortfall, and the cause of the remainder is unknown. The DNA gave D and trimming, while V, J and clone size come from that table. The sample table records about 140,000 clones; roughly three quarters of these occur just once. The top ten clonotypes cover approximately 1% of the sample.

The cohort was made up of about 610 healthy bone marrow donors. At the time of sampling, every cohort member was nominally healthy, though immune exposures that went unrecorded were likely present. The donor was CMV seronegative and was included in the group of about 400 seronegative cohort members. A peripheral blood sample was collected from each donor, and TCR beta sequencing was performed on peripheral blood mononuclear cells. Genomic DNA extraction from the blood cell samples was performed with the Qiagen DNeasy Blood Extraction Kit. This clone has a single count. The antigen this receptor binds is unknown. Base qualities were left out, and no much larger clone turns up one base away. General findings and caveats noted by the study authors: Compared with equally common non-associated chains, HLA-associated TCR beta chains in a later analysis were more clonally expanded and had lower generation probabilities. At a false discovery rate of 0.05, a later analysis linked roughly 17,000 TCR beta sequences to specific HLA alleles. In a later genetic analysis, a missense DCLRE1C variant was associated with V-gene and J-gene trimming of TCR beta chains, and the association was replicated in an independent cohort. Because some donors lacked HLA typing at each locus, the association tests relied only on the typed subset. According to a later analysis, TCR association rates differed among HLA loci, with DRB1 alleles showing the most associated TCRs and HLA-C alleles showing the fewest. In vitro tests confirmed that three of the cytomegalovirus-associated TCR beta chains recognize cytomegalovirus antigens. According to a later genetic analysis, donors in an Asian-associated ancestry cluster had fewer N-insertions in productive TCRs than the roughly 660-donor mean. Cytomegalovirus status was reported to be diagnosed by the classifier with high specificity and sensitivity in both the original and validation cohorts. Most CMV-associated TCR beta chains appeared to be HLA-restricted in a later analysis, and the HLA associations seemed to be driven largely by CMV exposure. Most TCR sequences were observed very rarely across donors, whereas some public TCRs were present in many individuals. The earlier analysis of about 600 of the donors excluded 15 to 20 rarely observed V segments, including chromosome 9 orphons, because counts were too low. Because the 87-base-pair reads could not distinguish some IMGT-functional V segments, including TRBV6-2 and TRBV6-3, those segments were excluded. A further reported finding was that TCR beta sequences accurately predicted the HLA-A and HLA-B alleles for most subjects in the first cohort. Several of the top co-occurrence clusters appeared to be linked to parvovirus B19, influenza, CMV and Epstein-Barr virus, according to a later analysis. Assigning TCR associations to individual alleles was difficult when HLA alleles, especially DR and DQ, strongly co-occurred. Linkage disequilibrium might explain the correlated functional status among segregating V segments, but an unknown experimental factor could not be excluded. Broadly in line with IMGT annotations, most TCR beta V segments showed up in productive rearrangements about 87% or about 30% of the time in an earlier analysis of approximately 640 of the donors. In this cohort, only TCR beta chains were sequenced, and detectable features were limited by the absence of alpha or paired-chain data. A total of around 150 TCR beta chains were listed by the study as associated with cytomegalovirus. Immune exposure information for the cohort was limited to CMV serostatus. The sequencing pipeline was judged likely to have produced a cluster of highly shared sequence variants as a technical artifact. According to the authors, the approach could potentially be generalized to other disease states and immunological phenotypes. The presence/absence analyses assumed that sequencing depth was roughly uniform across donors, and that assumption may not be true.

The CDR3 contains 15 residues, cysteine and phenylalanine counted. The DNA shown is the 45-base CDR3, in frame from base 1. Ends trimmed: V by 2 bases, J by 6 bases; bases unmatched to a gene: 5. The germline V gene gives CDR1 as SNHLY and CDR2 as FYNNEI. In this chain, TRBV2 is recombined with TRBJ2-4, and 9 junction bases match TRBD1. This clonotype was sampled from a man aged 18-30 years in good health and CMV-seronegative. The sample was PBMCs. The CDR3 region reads CASSEIGTGLNIQYF. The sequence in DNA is TGTGCCAGCAGTGAAATAGGGACAGGGCTAAACATTCAGTACTTC.